The source of this TCR beta chain is a study of tumor-infiltrating lymphocytes in primary liver carcinoma. Production of TCR beta cDNA used around 500 ng total RNA together with a constant-region primer. Employing slightly modified ARM-PCR, three nested multiplex PCR rounds were run, and these gave rise to the TCR beta libraries. The first two PCR rounds used TRBV1-TRBV30 forward primers with a C-beta reverse primer, approximately 11 cycles each. TCRdb recomputed calls from the multiplex PCR reads with MiXCR, one row per CDR3 protein. The sample has fewer than 75,000 distinct CDR3 sequences, about 65% seen once; the top ten hold 30% to 40%. Without any cell sorting, roughly 20-33 mg of bulk tissue yielded co-extracted RNA and DNA. Patients diagnosed with primary liver carcinoma received treatment through surgical resection. Chronic HBV infection was present, with no prior treatment. Concerning this clonotype itself: The junction departs from the called germline gene at one end, perhaps through a read error.

The germline V gene encodes CDR1 MNHNY and CDR2 SVGAGI (reference sequence). The CDR3 spans 16 residues. The sequencing sample was made of liver tumor tissue from sampling region 4. The sample's subset: tumor region T4, right-lateral pole. The rearrangement links TRBV6-6 to TRBJ2-3; possibly TRBD2 for D (5 bases). The receptor was isolated from a middle-aged man with primary liver carcinoma and hepatitis B virus infection. CDR3 loop: CVSGPIAGGVADTQYF. The CDR3 coding sequence is TGTGTCAGCGGTCCCATCGCGGGTGGAGTCGCAGATACGCAGTATTTT.